This T cell receptor beta chain was documented in a study of early T cells in non-severe SARS-CoV-2 infection (dated by TCRdb to the early 2020s). Regarding the complete study: TCR sequencing used bulk RNA from unsorted whole blood, so alpha and beta chains could not be paired.

This clonotype appeared a few times. The antigen it recognizes is unknown. Base quality data are lacking; no much larger clone is found one base away. Set within a cohort of healthcare workers in London, UK, this nested case-control study involved weekly PCR testing of nasopharyngeal swabs along with blood sampling. Healthcare workers were recruited between 23 and 31 March 2020, during the week of the UK lockdown, and were followed weekly for up to about 15 weeks. The library came from 5' RACE. The listed sequencing device is NextSeq 500. Unique molecular identifiers were attached to individual cDNA molecules in the TCR library protocol so that sequencing error and PCR bias could be corrected. Both TCR alpha and beta chains were sequenced, and tight co-correlation was observed between alpha and beta sequence abundances in each sample. The published analysis was carried out like this. Decombinator V4 was used to perform V gene, J gene and CDR3 annotation of TCR sequences. Expanded TCRs were defined as changing significantly between any two time points under a Poisson model with p below 0.0001. Abundances of TCRs were expressed as counts per million after normalisation to the total number of TCRs sequenced in each sample. MAIT TCRs were defined by TRAV1-2 paired with TRAJ12, TRAJ20 or TRAJ33, and iNKT TCRs by TRAV10 paired with TRAJ18. VDJdb, accessed 1 November 2021, was searched for CMV, EBV and SARS-CoV-2 annotated TCRs, with TCRs annotated for multiple antigens excluded. TCRdb passed the public sequencing reads through fastp at Q25 and MiXCR, retaining productive beta sequences. Here each entry gathers all rows of one CDR3 protein and keeps the most common genes and DNA. For this entry, the V and J calls and clone size follow TCRdb and not the study's own pipeline. The sample contains approximately 56,000 distinct CDR3 sequences, over 8% of them found a single time. The ten most abundant clones make up 3.5% to 5% of the sample.

Study-level results and caveats: VDJdb matching was skewed toward anti-spike CD8 responses and likely underestimated virus-specific expansions, missing private and CD4 specificities.

Inclusive of the bounding cysteine and phenylalanine, the CDR3 is 15 residues long. Of all the DNA, just the CDR3 is kept, 45 bases in frame from base 1. The junction shows trimming of 11 bases on V and 0 bases on J, plus 18 bases between the germline ends. Taken from the germline V gene (reference sequence), the CDR1 and CDR2 loops are SEHNR and FQNEAQ. The sequence joins TRBV7-9 to TRBJ2-3; the D gene may be TRBD1 or TRBD2, since each aligns over 6 bases. Sequenced sample: whole blood. The TCR originated in an adult who was a healthcare worker with PCR-confirmed SARS-CoV-2 infection or an uninfected control (not recorded which). DNA sequence: TGTGCCTACCGACGGGGAGGACAGAGCACAGATACGCAGTATTTT. This is translated as CAYRRGGQSTDTQYF.